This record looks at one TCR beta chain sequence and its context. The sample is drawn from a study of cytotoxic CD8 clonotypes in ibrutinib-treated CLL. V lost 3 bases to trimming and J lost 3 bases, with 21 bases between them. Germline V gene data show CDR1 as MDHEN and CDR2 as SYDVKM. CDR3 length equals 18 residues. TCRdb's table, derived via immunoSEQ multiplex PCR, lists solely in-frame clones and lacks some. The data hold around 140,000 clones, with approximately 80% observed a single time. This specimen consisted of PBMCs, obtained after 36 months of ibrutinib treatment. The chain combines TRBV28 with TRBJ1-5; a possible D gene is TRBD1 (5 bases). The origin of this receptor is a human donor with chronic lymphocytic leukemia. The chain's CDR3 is CASSFGFSARQINQPQHF. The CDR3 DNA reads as TGTGCCAGCAGTTTTGGTTTCAGCGCGAGACAGATCAATCAGCCCCAGCATTTT.